The 10 T cell receptor beta chains listed next were all sequenced from one sample in a study of blood T cell repertoires in COVID-19. Repertoires were generated with immunoSEQ multiplex PCR, while TCRdb's copy carries only in-frame clones and drops some. The table has roughly 260,000 clones, around 90% seen once. The sequenced sample was peripheral blood. The receptors were sampled from a young adult with COVID-19, enrolled during active disease.

This clone was detected only once. The chain recombines TRBV5-1 with TRBJ1-6; 7 positions agree with TRBD1. The V gene end was trimmed by 4 bases and the J gene end by 5 bases; junction bases not matched to a gene: 6. Germline V gives CDR1 SGHRS, CDR2 YFSETQ. The CDR3 contains 15 residues. The CDR3 loop is CASSPDRPNNSPLHF. CDR3 coding DNA: TGCGCCAGCAGCCCGGACAGGCCTAATAATTCACCCCTCCACTTT.

The chain couples TRBV9 to TRBJ2-6; D not certain. The V gene's germline CDR1 is SGDLS and CDR2 YYNGEE. Trimming took 1 base from V and 1 from J, leaving 3 bases between them. The CDR3 covers 14 residues. CDR3 in amino acids: CASSVISGANVLTF. CDR3 nucleotide sequence: TGTGCCAGCAGCGTAATATCTGGGGCCAACGTCCTGACTTTC.

The chain combines TRBV7-4 with TRBJ2-7; 7 bases fit TRBD2. V dropped 1 base and J dropped 5; count of bases not matched to a gene: 5. The CDR3 consists of 14 residues. Germline loops: CDR1 SGHVT, CDR2 SQSDAQ. In nucleotides, the CDR3 is TGTGCCAGCAGCTTAGTTGCGGGAGTGAACGAGCAGTACTTC. This gives the protein CASSLVAGVNEQYF.

The chain employs TRBV2 and TRBJ2-5, with D perhaps matching TRBD1 (6 bases). The CDR3 runs 13 residues. Trimming removed 7 bases from V and 2 bases from J, with 11 bases in between. Germline CDR1 and CDR2: SNHLY and FYNNEI. In DNA form, the CDR3 reads TGTGCCAGCAAGACGACAGGTCAAGAGACCCAGTACTTC. It translates to CASKTTGQETQYF.

This chain links TRBV18 with TRBJ2-5; 8 bases are a match to TRBD1. From germline, CDR1 is KGHSH and CDR2 LQKENI. CDR3 length: 15 amino acids. J lost 1 base, V lost 4 bases, and 5 bases had no gene match. CDR3 protein: CASSRGQGSQETQYF. The CDR3 nucleotides are TGTGCCAGCTCACGAGGACAGGGCAGCCAAGAGACCCAGTACTTC.

This clone appeared a single time. The gene calls are TRBV19 and TRBJ2-1; the match to TRBD2 covers 7 bases. The ends lost 3 bases at V and 1 base at J; junction bases unmatched: 15. The CDR3 has 19 amino acids. Per germline, CDR1 LNHDA and CDR2 SQIVND (reference sequence). The DNA of the CDR3 is TGTGCCAGTAGTATCGGTCCTAGCGGCCGGGTTGCGTCCTACAATGAGCAGTTCTTC. This translates into CASSIGPSGRVASYNEQFF.

The rearrangement uses TRBV2 and TRBJ2-3; 13 nucleotides line up with TRBD2. The CDR3 has 17 residues. Per germline, CDR1 SNHLY and CDR2 FYNNEI. The junction had 8 bases not matched to a gene; V was cut back by 8 bases and J by 0 bases. CDR3 protein: CASRRWTSGRSTDTQYF. The CDR3 DNA reads as TGTGCCAGCCGACGGTGGACTAGCGGGAGAAGCACAGATACGCAGTATTTT.

This clone was seen only once. This sequence joins TRBV13 and TRBJ2-1; the match to TRBD2 covers 10 bases. In germline, CDR1 is PRHDT, CDR2 FYEKMQ (reference sequence). The CDR3 contains 13 residues. V trimming: 5 bases; J trimming: 5 bases; junction bases outside the gene matches: 0. The CDR3 here is CASSTSGNNEQFF. Here the CDR3 DNA reads TGTGCCAGCAGCACTAGCGGGAACAATGAGCAGTTCTTC.

The gene calls are TRBV2 and TRBJ2-7, with 12 bases that match TRBD2. This CDR3 is 16 amino acids long. Germline trimming cut 6 bases from V and 2 bases from J; bases unmatched to any gene: 8. Looked up from germline, CDR1 is SNHLY and CDR2 is FYNNEI. For the CDR3, the DNA is TGTGCCAGCAGCGAGAATCTAGCGGGAGGGACCTACGAGCAGTACTTC. Encoded protein: CASSENLAGGTYEQYF.

V gene TRBV11-2 combines with J gene TRBJ1-4, with 10 positions matching TRBD1. Germline CDR1 SGHAT, CDR2 FQNNGV. The CDR3 contains 16 residues. V gave up 4 bases and J gave up 5 bases; unmatched junction bases: 7. CDR3 sequence reads: CASSYGGQGGNEKLFF. For the CDR3, the DNA is TGTGCCAGCAGCTACGGAGGACAGGGGGGGAATGAAAAACTGTTTTTT.